Listed below are T cell receptor beta chains from one sample, sequenced in a study of monozygotic twins with inflammatory bowel disease. For each CDR3 protein, TCRdb gives one entry from its re-call of the 5' RACE reads, without DNA. This sample contains about 210,000 distinct CDR3 sequences. Sequenced sample: blood. The receptors were gathered from a human donor with ulcerative colitis or Crohn's disease, or a healthy co-twin of an affected twin (not recorded which). Both conserved end residues are part of each CDR3.

j_gene,v_gene,len,CDR3aa
TRBJ1-4,TRBV5-8,13,CASSARTSEKLFF
TRBJ2-2,TRBV7-2,17,CASSFSGGFTNTGELFF
TRBJ1-1,TRBV20-1,11,CSATGYTEAFF
TRBJ2-7,TRBV5-1,14,CASSSSSGGYEQYF
TRBJ2-4,TRBV6-5,14,CASSYSSGGNIQYF
TRBJ2-1,TRBV20-1,14,CSANSGGSGGEQFF
TRBJ1-6,TRBV15,15,CATSGVRVYNSPLHF
TRBJ1-1,TRBV7-7,17,CASSPDRVTSSNTEAFF
TRBJ2-7,TRBV9,16,CASSVAALGSSYEQYF
TRBJ1-2,TRBV6-5,17,CASSYSTGMGGTYGYTF
TRBJ2-7,TRBV7-9,12,CASSPLQSEQYF
TRBJ2-5,TRBV9,16,CASSVASGGAFETQYF
TRBJ1-6,TRBV20-1,16,CSARDPRDSDNSPLHF
TRBJ2-2,TRBV18,16,CASSPQEGANTGELFF
TRBJ2-5,TRBV10-3,13,CAISESQVETQYF
TRBJ2-5,TRBV29-1,13,CSGASSGEETQYF
TRBJ2-3,TRBV12-3/TRBV12-4,17,CASSPQRGHRHSDTQYF